One TCR beta chain is described in this entry. Its antigen remains undetermined. Base qualities are not recorded, but no much larger clone differs from it by a single base. The germline V gene encodes CDR1 MNHEY and CDR2 SVGAGI. Compared with germline, V lacks 4 bases and J lacks 5 bases; bases without a gene match: 1. The cysteine opens and the phenylalanine closes a CDR3 of 15 amino acids. Of all the DNA, just the CDR3 is kept, 45 bases in frame from base 1. These data belong to a study of blood T cell repertoires in COVID-19 (dated by TCRdb to about 2020). As for the study more broadly: Samples covering the acute and convalescent phases of COVID-19 were provided by collaborators in the United States, Italy and Spain. The prospective study material was composed of cDNA or gDNA derived from T cells, B-cell-depleted T cells, or PBMCs. Deeply sampled blood TCRbeta repertoires from subjects exposed to, actively infected with, or recovered from COVID-19 were included in the dataset. The repertoires were released in a freely available public database meant as a resource for research on the immune response to SARS-CoV-2. Samples came from the ongoing ImmuneRACE study (first 160 participants) plus 1,254 subjects from 6 global collaborators. The sample metadata nearly always contained a de-identified subject ID, COVID-19 status, age in years and sex. Where available, HLA class I and class II types were taken from metadata supplied by the sample provider and were not determined by assay-based typing. Broad study findings and their caveats: The amount of clinical and demographic metadata varied by source and participant and was provided uncurated.

Whole blood was collected in K2EDTA tubes by collaborating institutions according to the institutions' own protocols. Collaborator samples were shipped for TCRbeta analysis as frozen whole blood, isolated PBMCs, or DNA extracted from either sample type. TCRbeta CDR3 regions were amplified from genomic DNA using the immunoSEQ Assay, a bias-controlled multiplex PCR. The original methods were these. Nucleated cell counts per sample were estimated from amplification of reference gene primers within the assay. To quantify the absolute abundance of each unique TCRbeta CDR3 rearrangement, sequence reads were collapsed and filtered. Productive Simpson clonality was computed per sample as the square root of Simpson's diversity index over productive rearrangements. In its TCRdb copy, this immuneACCESS table keeps in-frame sequences only and misses some clones. Where compared with another copy, unresolved V genes explain less than half of these, and the others have no known cause. The V and J calls and the clone size are those of that table, but D and trimming were determined from the DNA. The sample contains 95,000 to 150,000 clones, around 86% of them found a single time. Clones ranked in the top ten supply more than 4% of the sample.

The rearrangement combines TRBV6-5 with TRBJ2-2, and 13 bases in between align with TRBD2. The sequenced sample consisted of peripheral blood. The source of this sequence is a man aged 35 to 55 with acute or convalescent COVID-19. The CDR3 corresponds to CASSWGLAGTGELFF. At the DNA level, the sequence is TGTGCCAGCAGTTGGGGACTAGCGGGAACCGGGGAGCTGTTTTTT.